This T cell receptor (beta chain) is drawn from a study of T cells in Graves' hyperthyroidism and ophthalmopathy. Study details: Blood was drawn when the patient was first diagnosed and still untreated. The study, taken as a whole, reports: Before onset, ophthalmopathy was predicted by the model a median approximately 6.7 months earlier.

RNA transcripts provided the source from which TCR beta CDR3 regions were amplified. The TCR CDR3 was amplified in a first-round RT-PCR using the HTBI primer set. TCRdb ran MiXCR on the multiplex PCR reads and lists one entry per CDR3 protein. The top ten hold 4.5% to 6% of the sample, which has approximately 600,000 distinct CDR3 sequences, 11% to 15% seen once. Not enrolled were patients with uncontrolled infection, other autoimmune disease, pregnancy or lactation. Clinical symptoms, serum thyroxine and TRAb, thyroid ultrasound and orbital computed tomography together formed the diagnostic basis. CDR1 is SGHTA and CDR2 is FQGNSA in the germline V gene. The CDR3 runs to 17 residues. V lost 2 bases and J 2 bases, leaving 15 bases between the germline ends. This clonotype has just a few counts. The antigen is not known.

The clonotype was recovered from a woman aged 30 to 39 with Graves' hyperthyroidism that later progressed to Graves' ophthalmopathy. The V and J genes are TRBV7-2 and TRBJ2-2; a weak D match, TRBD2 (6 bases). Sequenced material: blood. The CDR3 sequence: CASSLRSGRGNTGELFF. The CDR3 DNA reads TGTGCCAGCAGCTTAAGGTCCGGGAGAGGAAACACCGGGGAGCTGTTTTTT.